A single sample is the source of the 3 T cell receptor beta chains below, sequenced in a study of technical replicates of blood from a few donors. TCRdb's copy holds only in-frame clones and misses some; the assay was immunoSEQ multiplex PCR. The sample contains roughly 72,000 clones, about nine tenths of which appear only once. Sequences were obtained from T cells isolated from PBMCs. Receptors originate from a human donor in good health.

This clone is a singleton in its sample. The rearrangement links TRBV23-1 to TRBJ1-4; 7 bases fit TRBD1. TRBV23-1 is identified as an open reading frame with a role that is uncertain. The CDR3 is 17 residues long. V dropped 2 bases and J dropped 4; count of bases not matched to a gene: 10. The CDR3 sequence is CASSQGDGTAINEKLFF. CDR3 nucleotide sequence: TGCGCCAGCAGTCAAGGTGATGGGACAGCTATTAATGAAAAACTGTTTTTT.

This clone was detected a few times. This chain joins TRBV9 and TRBJ1-2; D unresolved. V gave up 6 bases and J gave up 2 bases, with 20 bases separating them. The germline gives CDR1 SGDLS, CDR2 YYNGEE. The CDR3 consists of 16 residues. CDR3 sequence (DNA): TGTGCCAGCACCTTCTTCCTCGATCGGGTAAACTATGGCTACACCTTC. Its translation: CASTFFLDRVNYGYTF.

This chain uses TRBV7-9 with TRBJ2-1; TRBD2 matches at 9 bases. J lost 5 bases, V lost 5 bases, and 10 bases had no gene match. This CDR3 is built from 16 residues. Germline V gene lookup returns CDR1 SEHNR and CDR2 FQNEAQ (reference sequence). The CDR3 sequence is CASSRSEREADNEQFF. The CDR3 bases are TGTGCCAGCAGCCGTTCGGAGCGGGAGGCGGACAATGAGCAGTTCTTC.